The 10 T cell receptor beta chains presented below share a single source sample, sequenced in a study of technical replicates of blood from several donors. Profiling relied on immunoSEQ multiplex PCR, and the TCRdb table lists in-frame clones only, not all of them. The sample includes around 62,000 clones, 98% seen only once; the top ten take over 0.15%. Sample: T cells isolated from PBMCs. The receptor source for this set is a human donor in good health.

The CDR3 reads CASRALAGGTYNEQFF. The DNA of the CDR3 is TGTGCCAGCAGGGCTCTAGCGGGAGGCACCTACAATGAGCAGTTCTTC. The chain combines TRBV28 with TRBJ2-1; 11 bases fit TRBD2. The CDR3 totals 16 residues. Losses at the gene ends were 6 bases for V and 2 bases for J; bases not matched to a gene: 6. The V gene's germline CDR1 is MDHEN and CDR2 SYDVKM.

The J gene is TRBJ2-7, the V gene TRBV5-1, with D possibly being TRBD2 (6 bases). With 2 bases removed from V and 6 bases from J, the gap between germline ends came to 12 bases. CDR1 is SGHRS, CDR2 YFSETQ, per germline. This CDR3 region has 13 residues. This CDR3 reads CASSFEGRTEQYF. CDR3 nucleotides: TGCGCCAGCAGCTTCGAAGGGAGGACCGAGCAGTACTTC.

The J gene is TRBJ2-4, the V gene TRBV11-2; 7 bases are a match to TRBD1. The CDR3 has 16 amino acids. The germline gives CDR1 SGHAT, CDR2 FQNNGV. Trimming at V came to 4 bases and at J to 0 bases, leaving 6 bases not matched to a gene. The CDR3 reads CASSSSEGAAKNIQYF. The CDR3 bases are TGTGCCAGCAGCTCGAGCGAGGGGGCAGCCAAAAACATTCAGTACTTC.

CDR3 nucleotide sequence: TGTGCCTGGAGTGTACTGGTGAATGCAAATATCTACACCGGGGAGCTGTTTTTT. This translates into CAWSVLVNANIYTGELFF. This sequence joins TRBV30 and TRBJ2-2; D ambiguous. V was pared by 0 bases and J by 3 bases, with 20 bases between. Germline CDR1 reads GTSNPN; CDR2 reads SVGIG (reference sequence). This CDR3 spans 18 amino acids. The whole variable domain, remainder taken from reference TRBV30 and TRBJ2-2, is SQTIHQWPATLVQPVGSPLSLECTVEGTSNPNLYWYRQAAGRGLQLLFYSVGIGQISSEVPQNLSASRPQDRQFILSSKKLLLSDSGFYLCAWSVLVNANIYTGELFFGEGSRLTVL.

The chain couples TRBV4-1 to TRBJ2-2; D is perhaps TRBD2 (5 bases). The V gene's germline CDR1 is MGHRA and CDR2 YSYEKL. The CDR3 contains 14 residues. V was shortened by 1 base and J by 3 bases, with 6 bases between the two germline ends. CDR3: CASSQAEDTGELFF. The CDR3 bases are TGCGCCAGCAGCCAAGCGGAGGACACCGGGGAGCTGTTTTTT.

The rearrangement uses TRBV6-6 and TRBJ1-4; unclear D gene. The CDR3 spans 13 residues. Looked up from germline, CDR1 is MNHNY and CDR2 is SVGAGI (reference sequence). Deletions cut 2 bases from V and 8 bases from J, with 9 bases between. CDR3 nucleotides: TGTGCCAGCAGTTACCTAGGAAGGGAAAAACTGTTTTTT. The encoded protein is CASSYLGREKLFF.

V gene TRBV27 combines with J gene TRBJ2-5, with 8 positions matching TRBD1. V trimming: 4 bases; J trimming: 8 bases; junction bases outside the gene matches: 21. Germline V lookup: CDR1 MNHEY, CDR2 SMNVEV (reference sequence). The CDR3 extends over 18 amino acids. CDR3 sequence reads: CASSSHASGTGAAPTQYF. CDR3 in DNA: TGTGCCAGCAGTTCACATGCATCCGGGACAGGTGCCGCGCCCACCCAGTACTTC.

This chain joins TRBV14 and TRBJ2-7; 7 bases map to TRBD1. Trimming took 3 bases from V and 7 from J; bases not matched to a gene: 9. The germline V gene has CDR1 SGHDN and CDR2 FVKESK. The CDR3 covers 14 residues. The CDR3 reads CASSQTIYRGEQYF. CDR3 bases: TGTGCCAGCAGCCAGACTATCTACAGGGGTGAGCAGTACTTC.

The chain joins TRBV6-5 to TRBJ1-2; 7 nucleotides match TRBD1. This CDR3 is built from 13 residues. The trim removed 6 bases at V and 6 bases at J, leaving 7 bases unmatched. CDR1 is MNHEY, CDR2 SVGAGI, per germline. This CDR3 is CASSPYGQDGYTF. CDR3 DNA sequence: TGTGCCAGCAGCCCCTATGGACAGGATGGCTACACCTTC.

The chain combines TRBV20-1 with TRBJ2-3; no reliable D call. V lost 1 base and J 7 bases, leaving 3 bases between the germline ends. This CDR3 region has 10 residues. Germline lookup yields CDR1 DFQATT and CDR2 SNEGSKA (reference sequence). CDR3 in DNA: TGCAGTGCTAGAGTATATACGCAGTATTTT. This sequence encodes CSARVYTQYF.